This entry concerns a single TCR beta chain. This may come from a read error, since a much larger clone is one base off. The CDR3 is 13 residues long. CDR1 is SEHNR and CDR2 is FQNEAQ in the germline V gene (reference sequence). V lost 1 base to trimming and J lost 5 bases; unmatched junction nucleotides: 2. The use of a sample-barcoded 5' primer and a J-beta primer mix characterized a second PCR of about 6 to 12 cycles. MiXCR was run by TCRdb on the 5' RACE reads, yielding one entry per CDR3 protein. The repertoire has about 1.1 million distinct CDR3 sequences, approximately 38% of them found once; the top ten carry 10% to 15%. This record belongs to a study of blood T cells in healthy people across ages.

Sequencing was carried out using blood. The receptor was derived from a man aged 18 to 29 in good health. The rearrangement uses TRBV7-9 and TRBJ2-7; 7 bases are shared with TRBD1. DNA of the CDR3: TGTGCCAGCAGCTTAGGGGACAGCCACGAGCAGTACTTC. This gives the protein CASSLGDSHEQYF.